The rows below give T cell receptor beta chains drawn from one sample of a study of cytomegalovirus exposure and HLA in healthy donors. Sequencing was performed with immunoSEQ multiplex PCR; in TCRdb, only in-frame clones are kept and a portion is missing. The profile shows 120,000 or so clones, over 70% of them singletons. Sequencing was done on a sample of PBMCs. These receptors were collected from a woman aged 40 to 50 in good health and CMV-seronegative. Each CDR3 is given with its conserved first and last residue. A D gene is named only where the DNA matches it firmly. Clone size is shown for a subset of rows, as once, few, many or a class of expanded clone.

size	V	D	J	DNA	CDR3
NA	TRBV7-9	TRBD2	TRBJ2-5	TGTGCCAGCAGCTTGATGGGGGGGAAAGAGACCCAGTACTTC	CASSLMGGKETQYF
NA	TRBV5-8	NA	TRBJ2-7	TGTGCCAGCAGCTTTGGATTCGGGGTGTCCTACGAGCAGTACTTC	CASSFGFGVSYEQYF
few	TRBV19	NA	TRBJ2-7	TGTGCCAGTAGTATTAACAGGGCCTACGAGCAGTACTTC	CASSINRAYEQYF
NA	TRBV11-3	TRBD2	TRBJ2-1	TGTGCCAGCAGCTTAGGGCGGGAGGTCTGGAATGAGCAGTTCTTC	CASSLGREVWNEQFF
NA	TRBV9	NA	TRBJ2-1	TGTGCCAGCAGCGTATCAGACGGAGCTCTAGCTAGGAAGCAGTTCTTC	CASSVSDGALARKQFF
NA	TRBV18	TRBD2	TRBJ2-7	TGTGCCAGCTCACCACGTGGGAGGGCCCAAGAGCAGTACTTC	CASSPRGRAQEQYF
few	TRBV7-2	TRBD2	TRBJ2-7	TGTGCCAGCAGCGTAACTAGCGGGGGCGGTTACGAGCAGTACTTC	CASSVTSGGGYEQYF
once	TRBV7-9	TRBD1	TRBJ1-2	TGTGCCAGCGGGCCACGACAGGGCTATGGCTACACCTTC	CASGPRQGYGYTF
few	TRBV9	NA	TRBJ1-6	TGTGCCAGCAGCGTAGGCATAAACTCTTATAATTCACCCCTCCACTTT	CASSVGINSYNSPLHF
few	TRBV19	NA	TRBJ2-3	TGTGCCAGTAGTACGCAGGGCGGAGGGATAGATACGCAGTATTTT	CASSTQGGGIDTQYF
NA	TRBV5-1	TRBD1	TRBJ2-7	TGCGCCAGCAGCTTAAGCAGGGGGTTTTCCTACGAGCAGTACTTC	CASSLSRGFSYEQYF
NA	TRBV6-5	NA	TRBJ1-6	TGTGCCAGCAGCGACAGGAGCTCCTATAATTCACCCCTCCACTTT	CASSDRSSYNSPLHF
NA	TRBV10-1	NA	TRBJ1-6	TGCGCCAGCAGGAAACAGGGTCTTAATTCACCCCTCCACTTT	CASRKQGLNSPLHF
NA	TRBV5-1	TRBD1	TRBJ1-2	TGCGCCAGCAGCACAGGACAGGGTACCTATGGCTACACCTTC	CASSTGQGTYGYTF
few	TRBV7-7	NA	TRBJ1-3	TGTGCTAGCAGCTTAGGAACAGGGACTGGAAACACCATATATTTT	CASSLGTGTGNTIYF
once	TRBV5-4	NA	TRBJ1-6	TGTGCCAGCAGCGGGGGCCCAGAAAATAATTCACCCCTCCACTTT	CASSGGPENNSPLHF
NA	TRBV6-1	NA	TRBJ2-5	TGTGCCAGCAGTTACGGGGAGACCCAGTACTTC	CASSYGETQYF
NA	TRBV19	TRBD2	TRBJ2-5	TGTGCCAGTAGTATAGCTAGCGGGGGGCCAGGCGAGACCCAGTACTTC	CASSIASGGPGETQYF